The source of this T cell receptor beta chain is a study of CD8+ T cells in alopecia areata. V was clipped by 1 base and J by 0 bases, with 13 bases between them. CDR3 length: 17 amino acids. Germline CDR1 and CDR2: MNHEY and SMNVEV (reference sequence). Overall study findings and caveats: Affected lesional scalp, above all in alopecia totalis/universalis, was more clonal than normal scalp. Relative to mice, TCR sharing across patients was less clear, a difference possibly HLA-related.

As to treatment: oral pan-JAK inhibitor, 5-10 mg twice daily. From alopecia areata patients, lesional scalp punch biopsies and peripheral blood were collected. cDNA serving as the sequencing template came from extracted, reverse transcribed RNA. The assay was immunoSEQ multiplex PCR, and TCRdb's table has in-frame clones only and misses some. The profile shows about 1,400 clones, roughly 80% of them singletons. As to this clone: Its antigen remains unidentified.

The clonotype comes from a human donor with alopecia areata. The sample was skin, taken at week 24, from a patient treated with tofacitinib. The rearrangement links TRBV27 to TRBJ2-1; a weak D match, TRBD1 (5 bases). CDR3 nucleotide sequence: TGTGCCAGCAGTTTATACGTGGGGCTCAGCTCCTACAATGAGCAGTTCTTC. The encoded protein is CASSLYVGLSSYNEQFF.